This T cell receptor beta chain was sequenced in a study of identical twins. Trimming took off 5 bases at V and 1 base at J, with 9 bases between the two ends. CDR3 length equals 15 residues. Findings and caveats of the study: For zero-insertion analyses, partial confounding could come from invariant MAIT and iNKT cells. Beta out-of-frame twin sharing showed a weaker excess. Twin pairs' shared out-of-frame alpha sequences were enriched in low generation probability.

This clonotype was seen many times. Its antigen is undetermined. Template switching added a universal primer site; cDNA carried unique molecular identifiers. TCRdb re-analysed the 5' RACE reads in MiXCR, keeping a single row per CDR3 protein. The sample has 1.5 million to 2 million distinct CDR3 sequences; about 30% are singletons. The sequenced sample consisted of cord blood. The rearrangement links TRBV12-3 or TRBV12-4 to TRBJ2-6; D unclear. The clonotype comes from a newborn girl in good health. CDR3 loop: CASSNRVSGANVLTF. CDR3 in DNA: TGTGCCAGCAGTAACAGAGTTTCTGGGGCCAACGTCCTGACTTTC.